Listed below are T cell receptor beta chains from one sample, sequenced in a study of shared clonotypes between healthy human individuals. Only in-frame clones appear in the TCRdb table, and some are missing; sequencing was by immunoSEQ multiplex PCR. The table shows hundreds of thousands of clones, with about 95% occurring only once. Sample: naive CD8+ T cells sorted from blood. Receptors were obtained from a woman in her twenties or thirties in good health. Each CDR3 is given with its conserved first and last residue.

CDR3aa: CASSPGTSGIEEQFF
v_gene: TRBV5-4
j_gene: TRBJ2-1

CDR3aa: CAWSVGDGLFF
v_gene: TRBV30
j_gene: TRBJ1-4

CDR3aa: CASSPGPDAFF
v_gene: TRBV28
j_gene: TRBJ1-1

CDR3aa: CASSQGTSDYNEQFF
v_gene: TRBV4-1
j_gene: TRBJ2-1

CDR3aa: CASSPVRVYYEQYF
v_gene: TRBV11-2
j_gene: TRBJ2-7

CDR3aa: CASSINVEQPQHF
v_gene: TRBV19
j_gene: TRBJ1-5

CDR3aa: CASREGILLTSRAYEQYF
v_gene: TRBV5-1
j_gene: TRBJ2-7

CDR3aa: CASSLTTYQPQHF
v_gene: TRBV5-8
j_gene: TRBJ1-5

CDR3aa: CASSTPGGTEAFF
v_gene: TRBV5-4
j_gene: TRBJ1-1

CDR3aa: CASSGPLTENTEAFF
v_gene: TRBV9
j_gene: TRBJ1-1

CDR3aa: CASSQDRRGPYEQYF
v_gene: TRBV4-1
j_gene: -

CDR3aa: CASSFLRTGEETQYF
v_gene: TRBV5-4
j_gene: TRBJ2-5

CDR3aa: CASSFRSTGELFF
v_gene: TRBV27
j_gene: TRBJ2-2

CDR3aa: CASAFRMYEQYF
v_gene: TRBV28
j_gene: -

CDR3aa: CASSPQTGTGELFF
v_gene: TRBV5-6
j_gene: TRBJ2-2

CDR3aa: CASSLLTGTGTGELFF
v_gene: TRBV27
j_gene: TRBJ2-2

CDR3aa: CASSPTSIHEQYF
v_gene: TRBV6-5
j_gene: TRBJ2-7

CDR3aa: CASSSRQGAYNEQFF
v_gene: TRBV27
j_gene: TRBJ2-1